The 20 T cell receptor beta chains listed next were all sequenced from one sample in a study of blood T cell repertoires in COVID-19. The protocol was immunoSEQ multiplex PCR, while the TCRdb copy is restricted to in-frame clones and leaves out a portion. The data hold roughly 260,000 clones, with 91% observed a single time. The specimen was PBMCs or T cells enriched from blood (not recorded which). All receptors derive from a human donor in a cohort exposed to, infected with or recovered from COVID-19 (not recorded which). The donor label of this sample is uncertain.

The J gene is TRBJ2-7, the V gene TRBV18; 10 positions match TRBD1. V shed 3 bases, J shed 2 bases, and the junction held 1 base outside the gene matches. In germline, CDR1 is KGHSH, CDR2 LQKENI. This CDR3 has 14 residues. As DNA, the CDR3 is TGTGCCAGCTCACCGGGACAGGGGACCTACGAGCAGTACTTC. It codes for CASSPGQGTYEQYF.

The chain has TRBV7-8 and TRBJ1-2; the D gene is possibly TRBD1 (5 bases). Per germline, CDR1 SGHVS and CDR2 FQNEAQ. CDR3 length equals 16 residues. V was shortened by 1 base and J by 0 bases, with 12 bases between the two germline ends. The DNA of the CDR3 is TGTGCCAGCAGCTTAGGTGCCGTGACAGCTAACTATGGCTACACCTTC. Its protein product is CASSLGAVTANYGYTF.

The chain links TRBV21-1 to TRBJ1-5. TRBV21-1 is a documented pseudogene. The CDR3 is 16 residues long. DNA for the CDR3: TGTGCCAGCAGCAGTGTTGACCCCGGAGGTGGTCAGCCCCAGCATTTT. Amino acids: CASSSVDPGGGQPQHF.

This clone was observed once. The rearrangement joins TRBV24-1 to TRBJ2-2; D is perhaps TRBD1 (6 bases). The length of the CDR3 is 13 residues. Trimming pared 7 bases from V and 7 bases from J, leaving 12 bases between. The germline gives CDR1 KGHDR, CDR2 SFDVKD. The CDR3 coding sequence is TGTGCCACCAGCCACAGGGTGCACGGGGAGCTGTTTTTT. This codes for CATSHRVHGELFF.

The V gene is TRBV10-2, the J gene TRBJ2-7; D possibly corresponds to TRBD2 (7 bases). The CDR3 consists of 15 residues. Trimming stripped 1 base from V and 0 bases from J, with 10 bases between. Germline values: CDR1 WSHSY, CDR2 SAAADI. The DNA for the CDR3 is TGCGCCAGCAGTGAGTTGGGGGGGCCCTCCTACGAGCAGTACTTC. It translates to CASSELGGPSYEQYF.

The V and J genes are TRBV4-1 and TRBJ2-1; a weak D match, TRBD1 (6 bases). Germline lookup yields CDR1 MGHRA and CDR2 YSYEKL. Trimming stripped 1 base from V and 14 bases from J, with 18 bases between. The CDR3 length is 14 residues. In DNA, the CDR3 is TGCGCCAGCAGCCAAGTCACAGGAGTAAGACAGGAGTTCTTC. Translation: CASSQVTGVRQEFF.

The chain has TRBV29-1 and TRBJ1-2; TRBD1 is a possible D gene (6 bases). This CDR3 contains 12 residues. In germline, CDR1 is SQVTM, CDR2 ANQGSEA. Trimming left V 4 bases short and J 6 bases short, with 12 bases between. The CDR3 loop is CSVGSRGHGYTF. The CDR3 DNA is TGCAGCGTTGGGTCCAGGGGCCATGGCTACACCTTC. The complete variable domain, with remaining parts taken from reference TRBV29-1 and TRBJ1-2, reads SAVISQKPSRDICQRGTSLTIQCQVDSQVTMMFWYRQQPGQSLTLIATANQGSEATYESGFVIDKFPISRPNLTFSTLTVSNMSPEDSSIYLCSVGSRGHGYTFGSGTRLTVV.

The chain has TRBV2 and TRBJ1-5; D is possibly TRBD1 (5 bases). The CDR3 has 15 amino acids. Germline-derived CDR1 and CDR2 are SNHLY and FYNNEI. Deletions cut 4 bases from V and 0 bases from J, with 10 bases between. This CDR3 reads CASSVGTTSNQPQHF. The CDR3 region has the DNA TGTGCCAGCAGTGTGGGGACTACTAGCAATCAGCCCCAGCATTTT.

The V call is TRBV7-9, the J call TRBJ1-1, with D unresolved. The CDR3 has 13 amino acids. With 7 bases removed from V and 0 bases from J, the gap between germline ends came to 9 bases. Germline loops: CDR1 SEHNR, CDR2 FQNEAQ (reference sequence). The CDR3 loop is CASMELLNTEAFF. DNA for the CDR3: TGTGCCAGCATGGAGTTATTGAACACTGAAGCTTTCTTT.

The V call is TRBV6-5, the J call TRBJ1-2, with D maybe TRBD1 (6 bases). V was clipped by 6 bases and J by 7 bases, with 15 bases between them. CDR1 and CDR2 from the germline V gene are MNHEY and SVGAGI. The CDR3 runs to 13 residues. This chain's CDR3 is CASRDTGLGGYTF. In DNA, the CDR3 is TGTGCCAGCAGGGACACAGGGTTGGGTGGCTACACCTTC.

The chain links TRBV6-5 to TRBJ1-1; no definite D call. The CDR3 has 13 residues. V shed 6 bases and J shed 1 base, with 9 bases lying between them. Germline V gives CDR1 MNHEY, CDR2 SVGAGI. The CDR3 DNA sequence: TGTGCCAGCAGGAAGAGCTGGAACACTGAAGCTTTCTTT. This gives the protein CASRKSWNTEAFF.

The chain has TRBV7-8 and TRBJ1-2, with D tentatively TRBD1 (5 bases). Per germline, CDR1 SGHVS and CDR2 FQNEAQ. V was cut by 1 base and J by 0 bases, with 15 bases left in between. The CDR3 totals 17 residues. Written as DNA, the CDR3 is TGTGCCAGCAGCTTAGGGCCCTACAGGTCCCCTAACTATGGCTACACCTTC. Protein sequence: CASSLGPYRSPNYGYTF.

The chain combines TRBV5-1 with TRBJ2-1, with a tentative D call TRBD2 (5 bases). CDR1 and CDR2 (germline): SGHRS, YFSETQ. Trimming left V 0 bases short and J 7 bases short, with 14 bases between. This CDR3 has 15 amino acids. The CDR3, as DNA: TGCGCCAGCAGCTTGGACCCGGGGTCGGCAAATGAGCAGTTCTTC. Translation gives CASSLDPGSANEQFF.

The V call is TRBV19, the J call TRBJ2-7; 9 bases agree with TRBD1. Trimming removed 4 bases from V and 1 base from J; junction bases left unmatched: 8. The CDR3 consists of 16 residues. CDR1 is LNHDA and CDR2 is SQIVND in the germline V gene (reference sequence). The CDR3 sequence is CASSSLTGGKSYEQYF. CDR3 in DNA: TGTGCCAGTAGTAGCTTGACAGGGGGGAAATCCTACGAGCAGTACTTC.

This clone was observed a single time. This chain connects TRBV7-2 to TRBJ2-7; 7 nucleotides align to TRBD1. The junction had 9 bases not matched to a gene; V was cut back by 5 bases and J by 5 bases. This CDR3 is 14 amino acids long. The V gene's germline CDR1 is SGHTA and CDR2 FQGNSA. The CDR3: CASSLQTGPDEQYF. The CDR3 DNA follows: TGTGCCAGCAGCCTTCAGACAGGGCCTGACGAGCAGTACTTC. Filled out from reference TRBV7-2 and TRBJ2-7, the complete variable domain reads GAGVSQSPSNKVTEKGKDVELRCDPISGHTALYWYRQSLGQGLEFLIYFQGNSAPDKSGLPSDRFSAERTGGSVSTLTIQRTQQEDSAVYLCASSLQTGPDEQYFGPGTRLTVT.

This chain joins TRBV30 and TRBJ1-1; TRBD1 aligns across 7 bases. V lost 1 base, J lost 2 bases, and 4 bases stayed unmatched. The length of the CDR3 is 14 residues. Looked up from germline, CDR1 is GTSNPN and CDR2 is SVGIG (reference sequence). CDR3 in amino acids: CAWSGYRGNTEAFF. In nucleotides, the CDR3 is TGTGCCTGGAGTGGGTACAGGGGAAACACTGAAGCTTTCTTT.

The chain carries TRBV7-9 and TRBJ2-2; 10 bases map to TRBD1. This CDR3 comprises 16 residues. V lost 4 bases to trimming and J lost 1 base; unmatched junction nucleotides: 3. Germline CDR1 and CDR2: SEHNR and FQNEAQ (reference sequence). Here the CDR3 DNA reads TGTGCCAGCAGCTCAGGGGACAGGGGGAACACCGGGGAGCTGTTTTTT. It is translated as CASSSGDRGNTGELFF.

The chain recombines TRBV20-1 with TRBJ1-5; 9 bases align to TRBD1. CDR3 length: 11 amino acids. CDR1 is DFQATT and CDR2 is SNEGSKA in the germline V gene (reference sequence). Trimming cost V 6 bases and J 12 bases; bases outside gene matches: 6. The DNA of the CDR3 is TGCAGTGCAAGGACAGGGGCAAGCCAGCATTTT. Encoded protein: CSARTGASQHF.

This chain links TRBV10-3 with TRBJ1-1; D not certain. CDR1 and CDR2 (germline): ENHRY, SYGVKD. V lost 7 bases and J lost 1, with 10 bases in between. The CDR3 loop spans 13 amino acids. The CDR3 sequence: CAITAEGNTEAFF. The CDR3 coding sequence is TGTGCCATCACCGCGGAGGGGAACACTGAAGCTTTCTTT.

The chain joins TRBV6-6 to TRBJ1-2; D remains ambiguous. The CDR3 has 12 residues. Germline assignment: CDR1 MNHNY and CDR2 SVGAGI (reference sequence). Trimming pared 7 bases from V and 6 bases from J, leaving 12 bases between. The CDR3 DNA follows: TGTGCCAGCATAATGGGAGTGGATGGCTACACCTTC. Translating it yields CASIMGVDGYTF.